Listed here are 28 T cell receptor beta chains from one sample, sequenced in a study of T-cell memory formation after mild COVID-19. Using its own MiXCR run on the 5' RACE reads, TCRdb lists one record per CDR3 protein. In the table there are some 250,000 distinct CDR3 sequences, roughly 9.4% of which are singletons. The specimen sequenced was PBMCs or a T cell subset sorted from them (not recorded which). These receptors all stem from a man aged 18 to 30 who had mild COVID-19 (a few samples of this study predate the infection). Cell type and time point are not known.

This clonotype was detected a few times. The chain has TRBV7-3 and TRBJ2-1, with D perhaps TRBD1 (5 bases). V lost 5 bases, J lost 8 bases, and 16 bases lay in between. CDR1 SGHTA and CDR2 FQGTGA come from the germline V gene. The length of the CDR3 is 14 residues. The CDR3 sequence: CASSRWGIDYEQFF. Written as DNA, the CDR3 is TGTGCCAGCAGCCGCTGGGGCATTGACTATGAGCAGTTCTTC.

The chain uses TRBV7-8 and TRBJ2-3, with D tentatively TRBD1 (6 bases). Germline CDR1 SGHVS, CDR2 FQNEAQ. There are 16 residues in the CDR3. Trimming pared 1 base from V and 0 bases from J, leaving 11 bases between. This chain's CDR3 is CASSLGAGASTDTQYF. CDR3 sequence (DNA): TGTGCCAGCAGCTTAGGTGCAGGGGCGAGCACAGATACGCAGTATTTT.

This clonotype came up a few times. CDR3 region: CASSQGSTGELFF. The CDR3 DNA reads TGCGCCAGCAGCCAAGGCTCCACCGGGGAGCTGTTTTTT. This rearrangement joins TRBV4-3 to TRBJ2-2; D gene ambiguous. Germline assignment: CDR1 LGHNA and CDR2 YSLEER. The V end was cut by 1 base, the J end by 4 bases, with 4 bases between. The CDR3 spans 13 residues.

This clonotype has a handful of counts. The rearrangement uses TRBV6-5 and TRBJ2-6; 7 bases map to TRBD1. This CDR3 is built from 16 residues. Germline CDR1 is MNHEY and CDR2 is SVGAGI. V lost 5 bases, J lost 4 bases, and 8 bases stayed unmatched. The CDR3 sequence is CASSLQGVTGANVLTF. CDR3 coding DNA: TGTGCCAGCAGTCTCCAGGGGGTCACCGGGGCCAACGTCCTGACTTTC.

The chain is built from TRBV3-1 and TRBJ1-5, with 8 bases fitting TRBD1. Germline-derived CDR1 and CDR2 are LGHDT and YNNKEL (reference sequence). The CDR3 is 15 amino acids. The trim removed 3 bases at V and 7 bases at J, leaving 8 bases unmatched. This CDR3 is CASSQSTGGYQPQHF. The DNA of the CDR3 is TGTGCCAGCAGCCAGTCTACAGGGGGTTACCAGCCCCAGCATTTT.

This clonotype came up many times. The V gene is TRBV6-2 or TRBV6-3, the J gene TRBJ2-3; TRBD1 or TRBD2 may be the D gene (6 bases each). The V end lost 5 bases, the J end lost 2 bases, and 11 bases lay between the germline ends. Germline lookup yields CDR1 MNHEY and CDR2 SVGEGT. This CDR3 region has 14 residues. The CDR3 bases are TGTGCCAGCAGTGATCGGGGGCACACAGATACGCAGTATTTT. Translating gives CASSDRGHTDTQYF.

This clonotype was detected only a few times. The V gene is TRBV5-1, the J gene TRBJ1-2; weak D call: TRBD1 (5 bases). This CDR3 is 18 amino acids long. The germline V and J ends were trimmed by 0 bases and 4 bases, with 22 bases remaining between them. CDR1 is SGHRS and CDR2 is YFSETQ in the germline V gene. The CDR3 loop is CASSLEVWGTGGVYGYTF. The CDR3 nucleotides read TGCGCCAGCAGCTTGGAGGTCTGGGGCACCGGGGGGGTCTATGGCTACACCTTC. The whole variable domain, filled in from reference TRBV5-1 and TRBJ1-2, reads KAGVTQTPRYLIKTRGQQVTLSCSPISGHRSVSWYQQTPGQGLQFLFEYFSETQRNKGNFPGRFSGRQFSNSRSEMNVSTLELGDSALYLCASSLEVWGTGGVYGYTFGSGTRLTVV.

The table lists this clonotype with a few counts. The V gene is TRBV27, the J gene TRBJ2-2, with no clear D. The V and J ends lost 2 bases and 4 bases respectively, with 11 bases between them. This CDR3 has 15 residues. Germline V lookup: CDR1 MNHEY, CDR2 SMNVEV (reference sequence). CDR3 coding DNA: TGTGCCAGCAGTTTAATGGGTCCCGGCACCGGGGAGCTGTTTTTT. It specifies CASSLMGPGTGELFF.

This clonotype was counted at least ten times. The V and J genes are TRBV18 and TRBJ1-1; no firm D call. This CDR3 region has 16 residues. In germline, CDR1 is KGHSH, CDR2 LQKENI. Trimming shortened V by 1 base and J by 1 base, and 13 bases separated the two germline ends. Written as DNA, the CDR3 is TGTGCCAGCTCACCACAGCGGCGGGGATCGAACACTGAAGCTTTCTTT. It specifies CASSPQRRGSNTEAFF.

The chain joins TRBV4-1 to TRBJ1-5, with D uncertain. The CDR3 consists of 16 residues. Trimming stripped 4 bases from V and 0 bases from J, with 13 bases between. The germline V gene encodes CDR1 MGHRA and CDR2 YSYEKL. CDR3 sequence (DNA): TGCGCCAGCAGCCCTCGGGCCAGAAGTAGCAATCAGCCCCAGCATTTT. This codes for CASSPRARSSNQPQHF.

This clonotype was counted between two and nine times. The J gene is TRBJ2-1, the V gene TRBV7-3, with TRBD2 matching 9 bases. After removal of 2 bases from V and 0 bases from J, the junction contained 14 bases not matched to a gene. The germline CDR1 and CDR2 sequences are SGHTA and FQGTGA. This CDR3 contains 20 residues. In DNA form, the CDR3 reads TGTGCCAGCAGCTTAGGGGGGGAGCTAGCGGGGAAAAGCTCCTACAATGAGCAGTTCTTC. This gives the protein CASSLGGELAGKSSYNEQFF.

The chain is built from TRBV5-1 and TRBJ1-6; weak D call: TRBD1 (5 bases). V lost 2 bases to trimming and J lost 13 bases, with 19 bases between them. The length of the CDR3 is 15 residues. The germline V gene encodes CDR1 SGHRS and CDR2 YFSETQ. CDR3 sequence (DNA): TGCGCCAGCAGCTTATCCGGGACCTACCAGTCCCCCCTCCACTTT. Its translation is CASSLSGTYQSPLHF.

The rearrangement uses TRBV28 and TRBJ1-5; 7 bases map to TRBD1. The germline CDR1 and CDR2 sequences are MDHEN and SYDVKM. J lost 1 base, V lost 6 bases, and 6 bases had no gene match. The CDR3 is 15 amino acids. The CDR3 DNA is TGTGCCAGCAGCCCGACAGGGAAGAGCAATCAGCCCCAGCATTTT. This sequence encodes CASSPTGKSNQPQHF.

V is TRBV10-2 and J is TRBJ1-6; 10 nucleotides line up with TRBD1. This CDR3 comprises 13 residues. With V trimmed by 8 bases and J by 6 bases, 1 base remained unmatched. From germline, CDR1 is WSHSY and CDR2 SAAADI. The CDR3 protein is CASRDRGNSPLHF. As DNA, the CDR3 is TGCGCCAGCCGGGACAGGGGTAATTCACCCCTCCACTTT.

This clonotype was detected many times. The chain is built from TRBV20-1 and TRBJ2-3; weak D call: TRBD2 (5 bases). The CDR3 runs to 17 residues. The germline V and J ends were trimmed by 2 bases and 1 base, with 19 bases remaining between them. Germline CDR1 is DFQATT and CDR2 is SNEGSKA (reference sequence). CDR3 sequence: CSARSPGFKGGTDTQYF. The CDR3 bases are TGCAGTGCTAGAAGTCCAGGATTCAAGGGAGGCACAGATACGCAGTATTTT.

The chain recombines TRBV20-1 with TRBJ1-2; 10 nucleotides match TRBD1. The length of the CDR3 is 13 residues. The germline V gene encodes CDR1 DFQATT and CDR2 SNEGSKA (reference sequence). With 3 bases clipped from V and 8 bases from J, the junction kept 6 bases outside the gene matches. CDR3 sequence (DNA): TGCAGTGCTAGCCGACAGGGGGCGGGAGGCTACACCTTC. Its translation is CSASRQGAGGYTF.

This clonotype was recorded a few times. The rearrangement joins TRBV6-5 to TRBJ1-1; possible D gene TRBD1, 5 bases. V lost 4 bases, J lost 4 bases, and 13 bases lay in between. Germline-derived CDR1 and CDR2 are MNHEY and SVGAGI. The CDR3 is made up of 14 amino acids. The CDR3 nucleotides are TGTGCCAGCAGTTCGCTTGCGGGGGGCACTGAAGCTTTCTTT. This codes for CASSSLAGGTEAFF.

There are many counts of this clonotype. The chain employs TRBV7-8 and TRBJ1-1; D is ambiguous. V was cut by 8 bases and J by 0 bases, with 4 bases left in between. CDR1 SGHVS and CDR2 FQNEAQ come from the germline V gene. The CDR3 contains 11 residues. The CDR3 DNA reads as TGTGCCAGCGGGGTGAACACTGAAGCTTTCTTT. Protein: CASGVNTEAFF.

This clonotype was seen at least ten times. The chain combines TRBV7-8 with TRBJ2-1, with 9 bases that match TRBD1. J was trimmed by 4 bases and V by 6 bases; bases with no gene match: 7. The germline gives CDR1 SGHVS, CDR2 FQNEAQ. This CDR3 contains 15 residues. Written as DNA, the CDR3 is TGTGCCAGCAGGGATGGGACAGGGACATACAATGAGCAGTTCTTC. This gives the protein CASRDGTGTYNEQFF.

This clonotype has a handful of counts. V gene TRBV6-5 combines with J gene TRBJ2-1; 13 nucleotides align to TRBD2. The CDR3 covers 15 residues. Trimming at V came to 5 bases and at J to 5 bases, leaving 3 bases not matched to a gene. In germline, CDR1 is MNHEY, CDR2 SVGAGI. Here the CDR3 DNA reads TGTGCCAGCAGTAAACTAGCGGGGGGGAACAATGAGCAGTTCTTC. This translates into CASSKLAGGNNEQFF.

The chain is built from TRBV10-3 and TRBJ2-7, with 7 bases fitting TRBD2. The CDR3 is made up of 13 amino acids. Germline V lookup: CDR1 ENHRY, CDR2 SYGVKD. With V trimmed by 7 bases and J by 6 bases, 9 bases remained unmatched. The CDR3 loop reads CAIKASGGVEQYF. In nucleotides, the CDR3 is TGTGCCATCAAGGCTAGCGGTGGAGTCGAGCAGTACTTC.

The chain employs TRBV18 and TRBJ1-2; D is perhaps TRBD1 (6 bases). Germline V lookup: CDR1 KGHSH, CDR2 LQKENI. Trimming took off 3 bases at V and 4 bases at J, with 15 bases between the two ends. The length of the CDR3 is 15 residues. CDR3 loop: CASSPGAGDLYGYTF. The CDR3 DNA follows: TGTGCCAGCTCACCGGGGGCAGGGGACCTCTATGGCTACACCTTC.

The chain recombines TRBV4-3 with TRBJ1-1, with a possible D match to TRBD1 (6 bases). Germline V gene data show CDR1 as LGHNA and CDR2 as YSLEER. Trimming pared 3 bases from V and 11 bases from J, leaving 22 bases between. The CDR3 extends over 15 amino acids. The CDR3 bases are TGCGCCAGCAGCCATGGTGGTCGGGGGCTAGGGGACGCTTTCTTT. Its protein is CASSHGGRGLGDAFF.

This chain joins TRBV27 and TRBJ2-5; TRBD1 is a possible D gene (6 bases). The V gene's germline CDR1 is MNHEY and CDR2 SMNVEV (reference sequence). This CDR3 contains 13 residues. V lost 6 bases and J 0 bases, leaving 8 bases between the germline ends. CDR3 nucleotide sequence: TGTGCCAGCAGGGGGACAAACCAAGAGACCCAGTACTTC. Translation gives CASRGTNQETQYF.

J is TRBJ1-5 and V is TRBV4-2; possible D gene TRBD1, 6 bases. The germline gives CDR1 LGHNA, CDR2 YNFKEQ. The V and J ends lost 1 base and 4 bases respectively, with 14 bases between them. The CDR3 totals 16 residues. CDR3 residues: CASSQGSGQGNQPQHF. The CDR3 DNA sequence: TGTGCCAGCAGCCAAGGATCGGGGCAGGGGAATCAGCCCCAGCATTTT.

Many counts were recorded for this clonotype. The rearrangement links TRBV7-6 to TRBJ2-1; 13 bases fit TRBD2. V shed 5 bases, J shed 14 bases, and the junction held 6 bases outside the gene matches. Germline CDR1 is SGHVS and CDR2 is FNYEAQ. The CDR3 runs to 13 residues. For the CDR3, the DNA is TGTGCCAGCAGCCTCGGGACTAGCGGGGCTGAGTTCTTC. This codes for CASSLGTSGAEFF.

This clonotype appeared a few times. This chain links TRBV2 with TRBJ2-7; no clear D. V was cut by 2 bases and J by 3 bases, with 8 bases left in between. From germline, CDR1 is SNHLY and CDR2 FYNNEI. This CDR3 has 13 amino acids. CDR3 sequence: CASSENTYYEQYV. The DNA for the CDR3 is TGTGCCAGCAGTGAAAACACTTACTACGAGCAGTACGTC.

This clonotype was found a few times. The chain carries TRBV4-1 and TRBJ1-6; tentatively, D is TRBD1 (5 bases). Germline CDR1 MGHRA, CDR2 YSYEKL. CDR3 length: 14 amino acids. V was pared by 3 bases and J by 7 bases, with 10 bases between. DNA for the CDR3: TGCGCCAGCAGCCACCAGGGCGACAATTCACCCCTCCACTTT. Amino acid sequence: CASSHQGDNSPLHF.